These 23 T cell receptor beta chains share one sample of origin, sequenced in a study of long-term antiretroviral therapy in people with HIV (dated by TCRdb to between 2022 and 2023). Sequencing of the TRB variable region was done with the immunoSEQ hsTCRB v3.0 assay at survey level resolution. TCRdb stores this immuneACCESS table with in-frame sequences only. Part of the clones is absent; in the studies checked, under half of the shortfall reflects unresolved V genes, and no reason is known for the rest. The sample data list fewer than 45,000 clones, and about 88% of these were observed just once. The top ten constitute approximately 4.9% of the sample. The specimen comprised unsorted PBMCs, sampled 2.8 years before starting antiretroviral therapy. The receptors were gathered from a woman in her twenties or thirties with HIV.

This chain uses TRBV6-1 with TRBJ2-7; D remains ambiguous. The CDR3 loop spans 13 amino acids. V was cut by 6 bases and J by 6 bases, with 15 bases left in between. In germline, CDR1 is MNHNS, CDR2 SASEGT. CDR3 loop: CASRHNLDPEQYV. Here the CDR3 DNA reads TGTGCCAGCAGACACAATCTGGACCCCGAGCAGTACGTC.

The V and J genes are TRBV25-1 and TRBJ1-2; D is unresolved. The germline V gene encodes CDR1 MGHDK and CDR2 SYGVNS. V gave up 0 bases and J gave up 6 bases, with 11 bases separating them. This CDR3 has 14 residues. The CDR3 bases are TGTGCCAGCAGTGAATACTTTGCAGCTCATGGCTACACCTTC. Its translation is CASSEYFAAHGYTF.

The V and J genes are TRBV4-2 and TRBJ2-3; D may correspond to TRBD1 or TRBD2 (5 bases each). Germline V gene data show CDR1 as LGHNA and CDR2 as YNFKEQ. This CDR3 comprises 19 residues. V lost 2 bases and J 6 bases, leaving 27 bases between the germline ends. CDR3 sequence reads: CASSQRLARGHEGWDTQYF. The CDR3 bases are TGTGCCAGCAGCCAAAGGCTGGCTCGGGGCCATGAGGGATGGGATACGCAGTATTTT.

The V call is TRBV2, the J call TRBJ1-1; tentative D call: TRBD1 (6 bases). Trimming left V 5 bases short and J 1 base short, with 11 bases between. The CDR3 totals 14 residues. The germline V gene encodes CDR1 SNHLY and CDR2 FYNNEI. Here the CDR3 reads CASSRGGANTEAFF. CDR3 coding DNA: TGTGCCAGCAGTCGAGGGGGGGCGAACACTGAAGCTTTCTTT.

The chain recombines TRBV5-4 with TRBJ2-7; TRBD2 agrees at 8 bases. The CDR3 loop spans 16 amino acids. In germline, CDR1 is SGHNT, CDR2 YYREEE (reference sequence). After removal of 6 bases from V and 0 bases from J, the junction contained 11 bases not matched to a gene. The CDR3 DNA follows: TGTGCCAGCACCCCGGGGGGGCTAGCCGGCTCCTACGAGCAGTACTTC. Protein sequence: CASTPGGLAGSYEQYF.

This chain links TRBV27 with TRBJ2-5; no definite D call. Germline CDR1 and CDR2: MNHEY and SMNVEV (reference sequence). The length of the CDR3 is 15 residues. Trimming removed 4 bases from V and 2 bases from J, with 14 bases in between. CDR3 sequence (DNA): TGTGCCAGCAGTTGGATGGGGTTGGGGCAAGAGACCCAGTACTTC. This gives the protein CASSWMGLGQETQYF.

This chain links TRBV30 with TRBJ2-4; 7 positions match TRBD2. V shed 3 bases and J 7 bases; nucleotides not matched to a gene: 9. Germline V lookup: CDR1 GTSNPN, CDR2 SVGIG (reference sequence). CDR3 length: 14 amino acids. CDR3 sequence: CAWRRGSGVNIQYF. In DNA, the CDR3 is TGTGCCTGGAGGCGGGGGTCGGGGGTTAACATTCAGTACTTC.

On this clone itself: This CDR3 is also generated by other DNA sequences in the sample. The chain links TRBV30 to TRBJ2-5; D is perhaps TRBD1 (6 bases). V was shortened by 4 bases and J by 5 bases, with 11 bases between the two germline ends. Germline CDR1 reads GTSNPN; CDR2 reads SVGIG (reference sequence). The CDR3 spans 12 residues. The CDR3 DNA reads TGTGCCTGGACAGGGGTAGGGGAGACCCAGTACTTC. It yields the protein CAWTGVGETQYF.

The rearrangement links TRBV11-1 to TRBJ2-7; TRBD1 matches at 9 bases. Germline V gene sequence: CDR1 SGHAT, CDR2 FQDESV (reference sequence). The junction had 6 bases not matched to a gene; V was cut back by 5 bases and J by 4 bases. This CDR3 is built from 14 residues. DNA for the CDR3: TGTGCCAGCAGCCTTTGGACAGGGGCGTACGAGCAGTACTTC. This codes for CASSLWTGAYEQYF. Full variable domain (remainder filled in from reference TRBV11-1 and TRBJ2-7): EAEVAQSPRYKITEKSQAVAFWCDPISGHATLYWYRQILGQGPELLVQFQDESVVDDSQLPKDRFSAERLKGVDSTLKIQPAELGDSAMYLCASSLWTGAYEQYFGPGTRLTVT.

This sequence joins TRBV7-3 and TRBJ1-6; 8 nucleotides agree with TRBD1. The CDR3 contains 15 residues. The trim removed 2 bases at V and 10 bases at J, leaving 7 bases unmatched. Looked up from germline, CDR1 is SGHTA and CDR2 is FQGTGA. CDR3 in DNA: TGTGCCAGCAGCTTAGTTGGGACAGGAAAATCACCCCTCCACTTT. It translates to CASSLVGTGKSPLHF. Full variable domain (rest looked up from reference TRBV7-3 and TRBJ1-6): GAGVSQTPSNKVTEKGKYVELRCDPISGHTALYWYRQSLGQGPEFLIYFQGTGAADDSGLPNDRFFAVRPEGSVSTLKIQRTERGDSAVYLCASSLVGTGKSPLHFGNGTRLTVT.

This sequence joins TRBV30 and TRBJ1-1; 7 nucleotides match TRBD1. The CDR3 spans 16 residues. Germline CDR1 and CDR2: GTSNPN and SVGIG (reference sequence). J was trimmed by 3 bases and V by 8 bases; bases with no gene match: 18. Here the CDR3 reads CASSDPLGQYHTEAFF. The CDR3 coding sequence is TGTGCCAGCTCCGATCCTCTGGGACAGTATCACACTGAAGCTTTCTTT. Full variable domain (missing parts from reference TRBV30 and TRBJ1-1): SQTIHQWPATLVQPVGSPLSLECTVEGTSNPNLYWYRQAAGRGLQLLFYSVGIGQISSEVPQNLSASRPQDRQFILSSKKLLLSDSGFYLCASSDPLGQYHTEAFFGQGTRLTVV.

V and J are TRBV19 and TRBJ1-2; D is undetermined. This CDR3 region has 13 residues. CDR1 LNHDA and CDR2 SQIVND come from the germline V gene (reference sequence). V dropped 3 bases and J dropped 6 bases, with 11 bases sitting between them. The chain's CDR3 is CASSILEGNGYTF. DNA for the CDR3: TGTGCCAGTAGTATTTTGGAAGGAAATGGCTACACCTTC.

The gene calls are TRBV30 and TRBJ1-1; 7 positions agree with TRBD1. The V and J ends lost 1 base and 1 base, in that order; junction bases with no gene match: 3. Germline CDR1 reads GTSNPN; CDR2 reads SVGIG (reference sequence). The CDR3 sequence is 14 residues long. The chain's CDR3 is CAWSDRGWNTEAFF. The CDR3 bases are TGTGCCTGGAGTGACAGGGGATGGAACACTGAAGCTTTCTTT. The variable domain in full, with the rest retrieved from reference TRBV30 and TRBJ1-1, is SQTIHQWPATLVQPVGSPLSLECTVEGTSNPNLYWYRQAAGRGLQLLFYSVGIGQISSEVPQNLSASRPQDRQFILSSKKLLLSDSGFYLCAWSDRGWNTEAFFGQGTRLTVV.

Only a few counts were recorded for this clone. V is TRBV19 and J is TRBJ1-6, with 9 bases matching TRBD1. V shed 3 bases, J shed 7 bases, and the junction held 4 bases outside the gene matches. The CDR3 has 15 amino acids. Germline assignment: CDR1 LNHDA and CDR2 SQIVND (reference sequence). The DNA of the CDR3 is TGTGCCAGTAGTATGATGACAGGGGGGAATTCACCCCTCCACTTT. This codes for CASSMMTGGNSPLHF.

The genes are TRBV9 and TRBJ2-3; TRBD1 agrees at 10 bases. The CDR3 loop spans 20 amino acids. Germline CDR1 reads SGDLS; CDR2 reads YYNGEE. The V segment lost 1 base and the J segment 2 bases; nucleotides outside the gene matches: 16. The CDR3 spells CASSVKGLPPTGGNTDTQYF. The CDR3 region has the DNA TGTGCCAGCAGCGTAAAGGGCCTCCCTCCGACAGGGGGCAACACAGATACGCAGTATTTT.

The genes are TRBV29-1 and TRBJ1-1; D remains unclear. Trimming left V 3 bases short and J 4 bases short, with 3 bases between. The germline gives CDR1 SQVTM, CDR2 ANQGSEA. The CDR3 is 10 amino acids. The DNA of the CDR3 is TGCAGCGTTGAGGCCACTGAAGCTTTCTTT. Its translation: CSVEATEAFF.

The genes are TRBV30 and TRBJ1-1, with a weak D call TRBD1 (5 bases). Trimming stripped 7 bases from V and 6 bases from J, with 9 bases between. This CDR3 region has 10 residues. Germline V gene lookup returns CDR1 GTSNPN and CDR2 SVGIG (reference sequence). This chain's CDR3 is CALTDPEAFF. The CDR3, as DNA: TGTGCCTTGACAGATCCTGAAGCTTTCTTT.

The rearrangement links TRBV11-1 to TRBJ1-1; possibly TRBD1 for D (5 bases). V was cut by 5 bases and J by 3 bases, with 10 bases left in between. Germline V gene data show CDR1 as SGHAT and CDR2 as FQDESV (reference sequence). CDR3 size: 13 residues. CDR3 sequence (DNA): TGTGCCAGCAGCCCCGGGACGGACACTGAAGCTTTCTTT. This translates into CASSPGTDTEAFF.

The CDR3 nucleotides read TGTGCCAGCTCACCGGAAGACAGGGGAGAGACCCAGTACTTC. Translating gives CASSPEDRGETQYF. The chain carries TRBV18 and TRBJ2-5; 8 nucleotides agree with TRBD1. V lost 3 bases to trimming and J lost 4 bases; unmatched junction nucleotides: 4. From germline, CDR1 is KGHSH and CDR2 LQKENI. The CDR3 covers 14 residues.

This chain uses TRBV5-1 with TRBJ2-5; D gene unclear. Germline-derived CDR1 and CDR2 are SGHRS and YFSETQ. The CDR3 runs 13 residues. The V end lost 2 bases, the J end lost 4 bases, and 9 bases lay between the germline ends. For the CDR3, the DNA is TGCGCCAGCAGCTTTACCTCGATAGAGACCCAGTACTTC. It specifies CASSFTSIETQYF.

This rearrangement joins TRBV14 to TRBJ1-5; TRBD1 agrees at 8 bases. This CDR3 is 13 amino acids long. Per the germline V gene, CDR1 is SGHDN and CDR2 is FVKESK. Unmatched junction bases numbered 3, after V lost 4 bases and J lost 7 bases. The CDR3 loop is CASSPQGGQPQHF. The CDR3 DNA follows: TGTGCCAGCAGCCCACAGGGGGGCCAGCCCCAGCATTTT.

V usage is TRBV30 and J usage is TRBJ2-7, with D perhaps being TRBD1 or TRBD2 (5 bases each). The V end lost 5 bases, the J end lost 8 bases, and 22 bases lay between the germline ends. CDR3 length: 14 amino acids. Germline V gives CDR1 GTSNPN, CDR2 SVGIG (reference sequence). The CDR3 region is CAWGNAGAEGKQYF. Here the CDR3 DNA reads TGTGCCTGGGGAAACGCCGGGGCCGAGGGGAAGCAGTACTTC.

The CDR3 loop is CASSLGSGNTEAFF. The CDR3 nucleotides read TGCGCCAGCAGCTTGGGATCAGGGAACACTGAAGCTTTCTTT. This rearrangement joins TRBV5-1 to TRBJ1-1; D ambiguous. The CDR3 contains 14 residues. Germline V gene sequence: CDR1 SGHRS, CDR2 YFSETQ. V lost 0 bases to trimming and J lost 1 base, with 7 bases between them.